The rows below give T cell receptor beta chains drawn from one sample of a study of T-cell reconstitution after alpha-beta-depleted transplantation in children. TCRdb called the PCR reads again in MiXCR, with one record for every CDR3 protein. The table shows just over 950,000 distinct CDR3 sequences, with 25% to 35% occurring only once. The sequencing here drew on PBMCs, mostly from graft donor cells, taken 360 days after TCRalphabeta/CD19-depleted stem cell transplant. These TCRs come from a boy in the first two years of life who had a stem cell transplant for SCID, so the T cells may come from the graft donor. Both conserved end residues are part of each CDR3. The order of the fields is V gene, CDR3 protein.

TRBV20-1	CSAQSGGSSTDTQYF
TRBV12-3/TRBV12-4	CASSLAATEQGGTEAFF
TRBV27	CASSRGGRTSSEQYF
TRBV6-2/TRBV6-3	CASSYGIEGRWRGPNEQFF
TRBV29-1	CSVSARGADTQYF
TRBV7-2	CASSAEGRLAKNIQYF
TRBV7-2	CASSPRVWDTQYF
TRBV2	CASRRYPTGIDNEQFF
TRBV5-1	CASSMRGVLRVNEQFF
TRBV19	CASSIKRDRRRAEAFF
TRBV5-1	CASSLWGPQQLQGAADTQYF
TRBV15	CATSRPRGTTQYF
TRBV29-1	CSVESGIRSYNEQFF
TRBV20-1	CSARGTETSTDTQYF
TRBV28	CASSLAGTGRQETQYF
TRBV13	CASSSPGPGNYGYTF
TRBV20-1	CSARMDRMNEQFF
TRBV4-1	CASSQDHGRAPYNEQFF
TRBV11-1	CASSLNLGQGGRMNTEAFF
TRBV20-1	CSARDGGGLDTQYF
TRBV5-4	CASSTGSETQYF
TRBV6-5	CASSYGVHLSSYEQYF
TRBV4-3	CASSQEEGTGGGEQFF
TRBV25-1	CASNPILRGRSYEQYF
TRBV10-3	CAISESVAKNIQYF
TRBV15	CATSRRQPLYNEQFF
TRBV18	CASSPGLADYEQYF
TRBV9	CASSVALRPGNTIYF
TRBV12-3/TRBV12-4	CASSLGPGAAEAFF
TRBV3-1	CASSQDPRGPTPLHF
TRBV20-1	CSARVRGAEANEQFF
TRBV3-1	CASSSRRSLGSTDTQYF
TRBV9	CASSVDPLTGELFF
TRBV18	CASSPLQDTGELFF
TRBV2	CASSEAKPGQGYTEAFF
TRBV15	CATSRFRGGSSYNEQFF
TRBV29-1	CSVEEKGRPTYEQYF
TRBV27	CASSPLLGPNQPQHF
TRBV9	CASSVSLGPETQYF
TRBV29-1	CSVARGTQYF
TRBV20-1	CSASGGLNNEQFF
TRBV5-1	CASSLGQFGEQYF
TRBV13	CTSSLRGADYGYTF
TRBV20-1	CSASPFKGQPQHF
TRBV4-2	CASSQGGRTDTQYF
TRBV4-1	CASSQDRAGDGYTF
TRBV24-1	CATSPSGTDTQYF
TRBV19	CASTLGGRGYSAQYF
TRBV21-1	CASSKARAGRGADTQYF